Included here is one T cell receptor (beta chain) sequence, with context. Its antigen is not identified. Uncontrolled infection, other autoimmune disease, pregnancy or lactation barred patients from enrollment. Diagnoses were established using clinical symptoms, serum thyroxine and TRAb, thyroid ultrasound and orbital computed tomography. From 9 to 10 ml of fresh peripheral blood, PBMCs were isolated. The sample comes from a study of T cells in Graves' hyperthyroidism and ophthalmopathy. TCR beta CDR3 regions were amplified from RNA transcripts. The primer set for the first-round RT-PCR of the TCR CDR3 was HTBI. TCRdb fed the multiplex PCR reads into MiXCR, producing one record per CDR3 protein. This table has fewer than 350,000 distinct CDR3 sequences, about 20% appearing once. Findings of the study overall: The majority of expanded thyroid clonotypes above 0.001 also appeared in blood.

Germline V CDR1 and CDR2: LNHDA, SQIVND (reference sequence). Trimming stripped 7 bases from V and 0 bases from J, with 10 bases between. This CDR3 region has 15 residues. This chain connects TRBV19 to TRBJ1-6, with D unresolved. Material for sequencing was blood. This receptor was taken from a woman in her forties or fifties with Graves' hyperthyroidism. The CDR3 spells CASIPDGSYNSPLHF. In DNA form, the CDR3 reads TGTGCCAGTATCCCCGACGGCTCCTATAATTCACCCCTCCACTTT.